The T cell receptor beta chain under discussion was sequenced for a study of CD8+ T cells in alopecia areata (dated by TCRdb to 2017 to 2018). With regard to the full study: Treated patients were enrolled in an open-label pilot trial of oral tofacitinib, 5 to 10 mg twice daily, for moderate-to-severe alopecia areata. immunoSEQ multiplex PCR using 35 Vbeta forward primers and 13 Jbeta reverse primers was used to amplify TCRbeta CDR3 regions. Tofacitinib was given for 6 to 18 months, followed by 6 months of follow-up off drug to assess delayed response and recurrence. Human TCRbeta sequencing covered scalp tissue and sorted CD4+ and CD8+ peripheral blood T cells from patchy and totalis/universalis alopecia areata patients and healthy controls. In both human patients and the C3H/HeJ mouse model, the study applied high-throughput TCRbeta sequencing to look at T cell clonal expansion in alopecia areata. RNA was obtained with the PAXgene miRNA kit for fixed scalp, the miRNeasy kit for PBMCs, and the RNeasy kit for mouse skin. Biopsies were taken from tofacitinib-treated patients at baseline and at 4 and 24 weeks of treatment, and a later scalp biopsy was taken in several of the tofacitinib-treated patients. Scalp clonality was compared among normal scalp (n=4), patchy alopecia areata scalp (n=8), and alopecia totalis/universalis scalp (n=8).

Of note for this clone: This receptor's antigen is unknown. The sample holds no much larger clone one base away, and base qualities are not on file.

The paper's findings and limits, for the study overall: Unlike mouse skin, which is dominated by gammadelta T cells, normal human skin has resident alphabeta T cells that are also sequenced, and this complicates analysis of the scalp TCR repertoire. Higher clonality and more expanded CD8+ clones were observed in lesional scalp than in normal scalp, particularly in alopecia totalis/universalis, a finding suggestive of antigenic drive. Compared with mice, TCR sequences shared between patients were less clear, possibly partly because of HLA diversity across the patient population.

Per the germline V gene, SGHDN is the CDR1 and FVKESK is the CDR2. Its CDR3 holds 16 amino acids, cysteine through phenylalanine. Of the read, only the CDR3 DNA is kept; its 48 bases are in frame from base 1. V lost 6 bases and J lost 6 bases, and the count of bases not matched to a germline gene is 14. Libraries came from the immunoSEQ multiplex PCR assay. For TCR sequencing, RNA was extracted from every sample and reverse transcribed into cDNA to serve as template. First-strand cDNA was synthesized with SuperScript III using a 2:1 mix of oligo-dT and random hexamers. A synthetic immune receptor repertoire was used to gauge amplification bias, and whatever bias remained was removed computationally. In the authors' own workflow: Raw reads were preprocessed for error removal, and CDR3 was defined according to IMGT conventions as running from the conserved cysteine to phenylalanine. Clonality was calculated as 1 minus Shannon entropy normalized by log2 of the number of productive unique TCRs. Scalp TCRbeta sequences were cross-referenced with sorted blood CD4 and CD8 repertoires so that the CD4 or CD8 identity of scalp clones could be inferred. Imported from immuneACCESS, the table was reduced by TCRdb to in-frame sequences with V and J called. These copies leave out some clones; in studies compared against another copy, an unresolved V gene accounts for under half, and the cause of the remainder is not known. D and trimming were read from the DNA, whereas the V and J calls and clone size are those reported in that table. The sample contains under 7,500 clones, about 72% of them found a single time. The ten largest clonotypes hold roughly 21% of the sample.

This sample's time point label indicates: baseline before oral tofacitinib. From alopecia areata patients, peripheral blood was collected along with lesional scalp punch biopsies. Human scalp biopsies went straight into PAXgene tissue containers for immediate fixation. The TCR sequence derives from a human donor with alopecia areata. The source was skin, collected at week 0. The V and J genes are TRBV14 and TRBJ1-2; the central 9 bases match TRBD1. At the DNA level, the sequence is TGTGCCAGCAGTCCCGGGACAGGGTATCGTTTTGATGGCTACACCTTC. This codes for CASSPGTGYRFDGYTF.